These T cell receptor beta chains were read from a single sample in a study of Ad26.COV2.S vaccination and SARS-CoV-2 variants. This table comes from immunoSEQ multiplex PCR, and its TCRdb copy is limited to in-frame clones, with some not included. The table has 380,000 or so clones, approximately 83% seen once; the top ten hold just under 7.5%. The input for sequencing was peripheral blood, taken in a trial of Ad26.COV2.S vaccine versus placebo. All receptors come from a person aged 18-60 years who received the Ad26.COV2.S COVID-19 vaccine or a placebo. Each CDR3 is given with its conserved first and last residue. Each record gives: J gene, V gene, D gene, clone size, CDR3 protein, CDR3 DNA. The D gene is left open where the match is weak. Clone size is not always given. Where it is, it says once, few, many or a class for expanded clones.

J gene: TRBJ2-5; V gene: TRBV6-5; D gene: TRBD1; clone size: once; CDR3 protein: CASRGTVEESQYF; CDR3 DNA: TGTGCCAGCAGGGGGACAGTTGAAGAGTCCCAGTACTTC
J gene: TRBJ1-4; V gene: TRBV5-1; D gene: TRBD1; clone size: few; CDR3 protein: CASRDNRGSNEKLFF; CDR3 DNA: TGCGCCAGCAGGGATAACAGGGGATCTAATGAAAAACTGTTTTTT
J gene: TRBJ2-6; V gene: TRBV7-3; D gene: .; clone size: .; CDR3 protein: CASSPASGANVLTF; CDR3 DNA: TGTGCCAGCAGCCCAGCCTCTGGGGCCAACGTCCTGACTTTC
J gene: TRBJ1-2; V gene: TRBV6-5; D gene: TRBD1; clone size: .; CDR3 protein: CASRPPRGLGDGYTF; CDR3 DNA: TGTGCCAGCAGACCCCCCAGGGGGCTCGGAGATGGCTACACCTTC
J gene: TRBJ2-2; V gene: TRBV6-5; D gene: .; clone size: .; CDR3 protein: CASSYRSEGTGELFF; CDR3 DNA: TGTGCCAGCAGTTACCGATCGGAGGGCACCGGGGAGCTGTTTTTT
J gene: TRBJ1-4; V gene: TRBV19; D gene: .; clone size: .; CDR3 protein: CASNIRRGEKLFF; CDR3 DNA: TGTGCCAGTAATATAAGACGGGGTGAAAAACTGTTTTTT
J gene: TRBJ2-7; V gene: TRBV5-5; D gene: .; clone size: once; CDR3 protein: CASSFPGGFYEQYF; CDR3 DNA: TGTGCCAGCAGCTTCCCCGGGGGTTTCTACGAGCAGTACTTC
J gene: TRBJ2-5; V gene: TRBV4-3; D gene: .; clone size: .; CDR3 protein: CASSQDLVGRQETQYF; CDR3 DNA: TGCGCCAGCAGCCAAGATCTTGTGGGCCGCCAAGAGACCCAGTACTTC
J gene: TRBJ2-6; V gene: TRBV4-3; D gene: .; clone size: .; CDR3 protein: CASSQDWRSGANVLTF; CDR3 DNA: TGCGCCAGCAGCCAAGACTGGAGGTCTGGGGCCAACGTCCTGACTTTC
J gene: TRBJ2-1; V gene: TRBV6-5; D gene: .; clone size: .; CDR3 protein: CASSYSRDNEQFF; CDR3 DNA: TGTGCCAGCAGTTACTCGAGGGACAATGAGCAGTTCTTC
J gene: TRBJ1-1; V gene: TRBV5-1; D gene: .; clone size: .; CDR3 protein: CASSLGGTKNTEAFF; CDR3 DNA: TGCGCCAGCAGCTTGGGAGGGACTAAAAACACTGAAGCTTTCTTT
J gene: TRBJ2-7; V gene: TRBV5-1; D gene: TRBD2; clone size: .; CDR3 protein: CASGREDYEQYF; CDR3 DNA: TGCGCCAGTGGTCGGGAGGATTACGAGCAGTACTTC
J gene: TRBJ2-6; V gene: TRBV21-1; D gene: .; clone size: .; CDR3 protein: CASRQGTHSGANVLTF; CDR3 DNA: TGTGCCAGCAGACAAGGGACGCACTCTGGGGCCAACGTCCTGACTTTC
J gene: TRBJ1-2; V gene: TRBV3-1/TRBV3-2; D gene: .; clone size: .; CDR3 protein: CASSQVIVWGEKDYGYTF; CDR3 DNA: TGTGCCAGCAGCCAAGTGATCGTGTGGGGAGAAAAGGACTATGGCTACACCTTC
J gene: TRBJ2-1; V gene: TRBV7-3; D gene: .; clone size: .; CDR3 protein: CASSSPEIMDRNEQFF; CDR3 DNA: TGTGCCAGCAGCTCCCCGGAAATCATGGACAGAAATGAGCAGTTCTTC
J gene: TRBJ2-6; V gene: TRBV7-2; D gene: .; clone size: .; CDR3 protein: CASSLALGSGANVLTF; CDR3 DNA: TGTGCCAGCAGCTTAGCGCTGGGATCTGGGGCCAACGTCCTGACTTTC
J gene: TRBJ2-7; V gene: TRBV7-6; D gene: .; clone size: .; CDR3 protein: CASSLDFLGRYEQYF; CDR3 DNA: TGTGCCAGCAGCTTAGACTTCTTAGGCCGCTACGAGCAGTACTTC
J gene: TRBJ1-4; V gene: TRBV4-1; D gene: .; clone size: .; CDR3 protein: CASSQRKYATNEKLFF; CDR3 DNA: TGCGCCAGCAGCCAAAGGAAGTACGCAACTAATGAAAAACTGTTTTTT
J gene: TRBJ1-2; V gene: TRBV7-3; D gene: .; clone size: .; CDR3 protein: CASSFGQYYGYTF; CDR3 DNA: TGTGCCAGCAGCTTTGGACAGTACTATGGCTACACCTTC
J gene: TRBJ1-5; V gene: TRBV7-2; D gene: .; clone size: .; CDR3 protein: CASTGGYNQPQHF; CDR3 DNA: TGTGCCAGCACCGGCGGGTACAATCAGCCCCAGCATTTT
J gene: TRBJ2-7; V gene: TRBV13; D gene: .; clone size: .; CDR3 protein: CASSQGEGYEQYF; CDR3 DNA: TGTGCCAGCAGCCAGGGGGAGGGGTACGAGCAGTACTTC
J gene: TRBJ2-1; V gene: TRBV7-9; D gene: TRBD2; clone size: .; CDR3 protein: CASSSPGTSGDSSYNEQFF; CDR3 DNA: TGTGCCAGCAGCTCCCCCGGGACTAGCGGAGACAGCTCCTACAATGAGCAGTTCTTC
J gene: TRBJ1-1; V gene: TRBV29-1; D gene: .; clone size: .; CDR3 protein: CSVVRPTEAFF; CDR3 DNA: TGCAGCGTTGTCAGGCCTACTGAAGCTTTCTTT
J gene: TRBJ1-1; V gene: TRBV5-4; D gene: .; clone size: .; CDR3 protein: CASSLGGGRPEAFF; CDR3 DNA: TGTGCCAGCAGCTTGGGTGGGGGGCGGCCTGAAGCTTTCTTT
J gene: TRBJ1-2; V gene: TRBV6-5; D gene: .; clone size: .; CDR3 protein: CATNEGVGYTF; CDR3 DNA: TGTGCCACCAACGAGGGGGTTGGCTACACCTTC
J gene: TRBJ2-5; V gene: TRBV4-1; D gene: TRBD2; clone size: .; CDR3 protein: CASSPGRLAGVETQYF; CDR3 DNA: TGCGCCAGCAGCCCCGGTAGGCTAGCGGGGGTGGAGACCCAGTACTTC
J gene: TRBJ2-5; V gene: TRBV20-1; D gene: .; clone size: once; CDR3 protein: CSARKGGTQYF; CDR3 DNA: TGCAGTGCGAGGAAAGGGGGGACCCAGTACTTC
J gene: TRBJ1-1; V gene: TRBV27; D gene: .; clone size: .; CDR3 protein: CASSLNRRGVNTEAFF; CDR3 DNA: TGTGCCAGCAGTCTCAACAGGCGGGGGGTGAACACTGAAGCTTTCTTT
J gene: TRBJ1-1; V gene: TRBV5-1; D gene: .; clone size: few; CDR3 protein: CASSLIGGDTEAFF; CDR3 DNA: TGCGCCAGCAGCTTGATAGGAGGAGACACTGAAGCTTTCTTT